This TCR beta chain was retrieved from a study of blood T cell repertoires in COVID-19. In the study overall: Researchers got acute and convalescent COVID-19 samples from the United States, Italy and Spain. The analysed material was cDNA or gDNA that came from T cells, B-cell-depleted T cells, or PBMCs.

Unmatched junction bases numbered 8, after V lost 3 bases and J lost 4 bases. CDR1 SGDLS and CDR2 YYNGEE come from the germline V gene. The CDR3 extends over 15 amino acids. As processed by the authors: Reference gene primer amplification gave nucleated cell count estimates. Libraries were prepared by immunoSEQ multiplex PCR; TCRdb keeps only in-frame clonotypes and omits some of them. That table gives V, J and clone size, and the DNA gave D and trimming. The sample lists 70,000 to 90,000 clones, 70% to 90% occurring once. The clonotype originates from a man aged 50-60 years with acute or convalescent COVID-19. V and J are TRBV9 and TRBJ1-2; 8 bases agree with TRBD1. The specimen sequenced was peripheral blood. The CDR3 protein is CASSEGTGGPYGYTF. The CDR3 region has the DNA TGTGCCAGCAGCGAAGGGACAGGAGGGCCCTATGGCTACACCTTC.